What follows are 30 T cell receptor beta chains derived from one specimen sequenced in a study of early T cells in non-severe SARS-CoV-2 infection. TCRdb re-analysed the 5' RACE reads in MiXCR, keeping a single row per CDR3 protein. The profile shows tens of thousands of distinct CDR3 sequences, about 10% of them singletons. Sequencing used whole blood, obtained at baseline. The receptors originated from an adult who was a healthcare worker with PCR-confirmed SARS-CoV-2 infection or an uninfected control (not recorded which).

CDR3 nucleotides: TGTGCCAGCTCACCACTGGGGGCAACTAATGAAAAACTGTTTTTT. It translates to CASSPLGATNEKLFF. The chain combines TRBV18 with TRBJ1-4; D is perhaps TRBD1 (5 bases). V lost 1 base, J lost 0 bases, and 6 bases lay in between. The CDR3 has 15 residues. Germline-derived CDR1 and CDR2 are KGHSH and LQKENI. The whole variable domain, remainder taken from reference TRBV18 and TRBJ1-4, is NAGVMQNPRHLVRRRGQEARLRCSPMKGHSHVYWYRQLPEEGLKFMVYLQKENIIDESGMPKERFSAEFPKEGPSILRIQQVVRGDSAAYFCASSPLGATNEKLFFGSGTQLSVL.

The chain employs TRBV6-5 and TRBJ1-2, with TRBD1 matching 7 bases. Trimming cost V 7 bases and J 1 base; bases outside gene matches: 12. The length of the CDR3 is 16 residues. Germline CDR1 is MNHEY and CDR2 is SVGAGI. The DNA for the CDR3 is TGTGCCAGCACTCCACTGGCGGGGGACAGTAACTATGGCTACACCTTC. Its protein product is CASTPLAGDSNYGYTF.

The genes are TRBV5-5 and TRBJ2-1, with 9 bases matching TRBD2. Germline CDR1 is SGHKS and CDR2 is YYEKEE (reference sequence). V was clipped by 0 bases and J by 6 bases; unmatched bases: 7. This CDR3 comprises 16 residues. The CDR3 loop is CASSLGASGNGNEQFF. CDR3 nucleotides: TGTGCCAGCAGCTTGGGCGCTAGCGGGAACGGCAATGAGCAGTTCTTC.

The J gene is TRBJ1-6, the V gene TRBV4-2; D ambiguous. Trimming removed 0 bases at V and 4 bases at J, with 16 bases between. The germline gives CDR1 LGHNA, CDR2 YNFKEQ. The CDR3 runs to 18 residues. CDR3 in amino acids: CASSQETMGSEYNSPLHF. Written as DNA, the CDR3 is TGTGCCAGCAGCCAAGAGACGATGGGATCAGAATATAATTCACCCCTCCACTTT.

This clonotype was picked up many times. The chain couples TRBV20-1 to TRBJ1-6; D call uncertain. Trimming took off 0 bases at V and 9 bases at J, with 21 bases between the two ends. Germline V CDR1 and CDR2: DFQATT, SNEGSKA (reference sequence). The CDR3 totals 17 residues. CDR3 nucleotide sequence: TGCAGTGCTAGAGATCAATTCCAGGCCACGCCGGGTTCACCCCTCCACTTT. Protein product: CSARDQFQATPGSPLHF.

The genes are TRBV19 and TRBJ2-3, with D perhaps given as TRBD1 or TRBD2 (5 bases each). The CDR3 runs to 15 residues. V gave up 3 bases and J gave up 0 bases, with 10 bases separating them. Germline CDR1 and CDR2: LNHDA and SQIVND (reference sequence). The CDR3 here is CASSMRGFSTDTQYF. CDR3 DNA: TGTGCCAGTAGTATGAGGGGTTTTAGCACAGATACGCAGTATTTT.

This clonotype came up once. The chain recombines TRBV7-9 with TRBJ2-1, with D perhaps TRBD1 (6 bases). Germline loops: CDR1 SEHNR, CDR2 FQNEAQ (reference sequence). Trimming cost V 8 bases and J 3 bases, with 14 bases left between them. CDR3 length: 14 residues. The CDR3 protein is CASQGPDSYNEQFF. As DNA, the CDR3 is TGTGCCAGCCAGGGGCCGGACAGCTACAATGAGCAGTTCTTC.

This chain's CDR3 is CASSQEPFYEQYF. The CDR3 DNA sequence: TGCGCCAGCAGCCAAGAACCTTTTTACGAGCAGTACTTC. The chain has TRBV4-1 and TRBJ2-7; no firm D call. The germline V gene encodes CDR1 MGHRA and CDR2 YSYEKL. V shed 0 bases and J shed 4 bases, with 7 bases lying between them. The CDR3 covers 13 residues.

This clonotype was seen repeatedly, ten times or more. This chain joins TRBV10-3 and TRBJ2-3; D is perhaps TRBD1 (5 bases). This CDR3 is 14 amino acids long. Germline CDR1 reads ENHRY; CDR2 reads SYGVKD. With 6 bases removed from V and 2 bases from J, the gap between germline ends came to 12 bases. The CDR3 loop is CAIRGAITTDTQYF. Here the CDR3 DNA reads TGTGCCATCAGAGGGGCCATAACCACAGATACGCAGTATTTT.

This clonotype was picked up a small number of times. V is TRBV3-1 and J is TRBJ2-3; tentatively, D is TRBD1 (6 bases). V was trimmed by 0 bases and J by 7 bases, leaving 26 bases between them. CDR1 LGHDT and CDR2 YNNKEL come from the germline V gene (reference sequence). This CDR3 region has 19 residues. CDR3 region: CASSQEPTLFTGQLNTQYF. The CDR3 DNA reads TGTGCCAGCAGCCAAGAACCGACCCTTTTTACGGGACAATTGAATACGCAGTATTTT.

This clonotype was seen at least ten times. The gene calls are TRBV12-3 or TRBV12-4 and TRBJ2-1; 10 nucleotides align to TRBD1. The CDR3 runs to 17 residues. Germline trimming cut 6 bases from V and 5 bases from J; bases unmatched to any gene: 13. The DNA of the CDR3 is TGTGCCAGCAGACGTGGACAGGGGGGCATCTACAACAATGAGCAGTTCTTC. Translated: CASRRGQGGIYNNEQFF.

The chain has TRBV14 and TRBJ2-3; D unclear. Trimming stripped 5 bases from V and 7 bases from J, with 16 bases between. The CDR3 covers 14 residues. CDR1 is SGHDN, CDR2 FVKESK, per germline. CDR3 sequence (DNA): TGTGCCAGCAGCACCACGGGCCCACCAAATACGCAGTATTTT. Its translation is CASSTTGPPNTQYF.

The chain uses TRBV6-1 and TRBJ2-7; D is perhaps TRBD1 or TRBD2 (6 bases each). The V gene's germline CDR1 is MNHNS and CDR2 SASEGT. Trimming took off 6 bases at V and 7 bases at J, with 13 bases between the two ends. This CDR3 is 12 amino acids long. The CDR3 coding sequence is TGTGCCAGCAGCGGGGGCCCCTGGGAGCAGTACTTC. Its translation is CASSGGPWEQYF.

V and J are TRBV12-3 or TRBV12-4 and TRBJ1-3; a weak D match, TRBD1 (5 bases). There are 14 residues in the CDR3. The V end was cut by 6 bases, the J end by 4 bases, with 13 bases between. In nucleotides, the CDR3 is TGTGCCAGCAGCCAGCGGGGGTCGGGAAACACCATATATTTT. The encoded protein is CASSQRGSGNTIYF.

Many counts were recorded for this clonotype. The chain combines TRBV20-1 with TRBJ2-7; 7 bases map to TRBD2. CDR3 length equals 14 residues. V was clipped by 6 bases and J by 4 bases; unmatched bases: 12. Germline lookup yields CDR1 DFQATT and CDR2 SNEGSKA (reference sequence). CDR3: CSALSTAGLYEQYF. The CDR3 nucleotides are TGCAGTGCCCTGAGTACAGCGGGGCTATACGAGCAGTACTTC.

The rearrangement uses TRBV12-3 or TRBV12-4 and TRBJ1-1, with unresolved D. Trimming pared 2 bases from V and 3 bases from J, leaving 10 bases between. The CDR3 length is 14 residues. CDR3 residues: CASSLREFHTEAFF. CDR3 in DNA: TGTGCCAGCAGTTTACGGGAGTTTCACACTGAAGCTTTCTTT.

This clonotype was recorded at least ten times. The chain links TRBV7-2 to TRBJ2-7, with D possibly TRBD2 on 5 matching bases. Germline CDR1 and CDR2: SGHTA and FQGNSA. The CDR3 extends over 15 amino acids. V was cut by 1 base and J by 3 bases, with 13 bases left in between. CDR3 in DNA: TGTGCCAGCAGCTTAGGGCCAGCGGCTAACTACGAGCAGTACTTC. Its protein is CASSLGPAANYEQYF. Full variable domain (missing parts from reference TRBV7-2 and TRBJ2-7): GAGVSQSPSNKVTEKGKDVELRCDPISGHTALYWYRQSLGQGLEFLIYFQGNSAPDKSGLPSDRFSAERTGGSVSTLTIQRTQQEDSAVYLCASSLGPAANYEQYFGPGTRLTVT.

This clonotype was counted at least ten times. J is TRBJ1-1 and V is TRBV15, with a tentative D call TRBD1 (6 bases). CDR1 is LNHNV and CDR2 is YYDKDF in the germline V gene (reference sequence). Trimming cost V 6 bases and J 4 bases, with 21 bases left between them. CDR3 length equals 16 residues. The CDR3 here is CATSQGFAGGRTEAFF. CDR3 coding DNA: TGTGCCACCAGTCAGGGGTTTGCAGGAGGACGCACTGAAGCTTTCTTT.

This clonotype was recorded a few times. This chain links TRBV6-1 with TRBJ1-2, with TRBD1 as a possible D gene (6 bases). Germline V gene data show CDR1 as MNHNS and CDR2 as SASEGT. The V end lost 7 bases, the J end lost 6 bases, and 9 bases lay between the germline ends. The CDR3 has 11 amino acids. The CDR3 loop is CASTQGNGYTF. The CDR3 region has the DNA TGTGCCAGCACCCAGGGGAATGGCTACACCTTC.

This clonotype has a count of ten or more. This sequence joins TRBV7-3 and TRBJ2-3; the D gene is possibly TRBD2 (6 bases). The CDR3 runs 16 residues. Germline loops: CDR1 SGHTA, CDR2 FQGTGA. V was shortened by 2 bases and J by 2 bases, with 14 bases between the two germline ends. The CDR3 reads CASSLHSGPTTDTQYF. Here the CDR3 DNA reads TGTGCCAGCAGCTTACATAGCGGACCTACCACAGATACGCAGTATTTT.

The table lists this clonotype with a few counts. This chain uses TRBV4-1 with TRBJ2-3; TRBD2 matches at 8 bases. This CDR3 contains 15 residues. Germline values: CDR1 MGHRA, CDR2 YSYEKL. V was pared by 0 bases and J by 6 bases, with 5 bases of the junction left unmatched. CDR3 in DNA: TGCGCCAGCAGCCAAGAGGGACTAGGTTATGATACGCAGTATTTT. Translating gives CASSQEGLGYDTQYF.

This chain links TRBV28 with TRBJ1-1; D is unclear. The CDR3 has 12 amino acids. CDR1 and CDR2 (germline): MDHEN, SYDVKM. V was trimmed by 5 bases and J by 1 base, leaving 5 bases between them. The CDR3 sequence is CASSEGNTEAFF. The DNA of the CDR3 is TGTGCCAGCAGTGAAGGGAACACTGAAGCTTTCTTT.

This clonotype was counted many times. This chain uses TRBV20-1 with TRBJ2-3, with 7 bases matching TRBD2. J lost 3 bases, V lost 5 bases, and 11 bases had no gene match. CDR1 and CDR2 from the germline V gene are DFQATT and SNEGSKA (reference sequence). The CDR3 contains 15 residues. In nucleotides, the CDR3 is TGCAGTGCTGATCTAAGCGGGACGGGTACAGATACGCAGTATTTT. It yields the protein CSADLSGTGTDTQYF.

The chain uses TRBV10-1 and TRBJ2-3; 7 bases align to TRBD1. The ends lost 3 bases at V and 3 bases at J; junction bases unmatched: 3. CDR3 length equals 14 residues. Per germline, CDR1 WNHNN and CDR2 SYGVQD (reference sequence). Here the CDR3 reads CASSETGETDTQYF. Here the CDR3 DNA reads TGCGCCAGCAGTGAAACAGGGGAGACAGATACGCAGTATTTT.

The sample holds a few counts of this clonotype. V and J are TRBV6-6 and TRBJ2-3, with TRBD1 matching over 7 bases. CDR1 and CDR2 from the germline V gene are MNHNY and SVGAGI (reference sequence). The CDR3 is made up of 16 amino acids. J was trimmed by 2 bases and V by 6 bases; bases with no gene match: 11. CDR3 sequence (DNA): TGTGCCAGCAGCCCGGTGGGACAGCGATTCACAGATACGCAGTATTTT. It specifies CASSPVGQRFTDTQYF.

This clonotype was seen more than once but under ten times. The V and J genes are TRBV30 and TRBJ1-1; 11 bases agree with TRBD1. The CDR3 consists of 11 residues. Germline CDR1 reads GTSNPN; CDR2 reads SVGIG (reference sequence). V lost 5 bases to trimming and J lost 8 bases; unmatched junction nucleotides: 1. This CDR3 is CAWGQGAEAFF. The CDR3 DNA follows: TGTGCCTGGGGACAGGGGGCGGAAGCTTTCTTT.

The genes are TRBV6-1 and TRBJ2-1; D not resolved. CDR1 is MNHNS and CDR2 is SASEGT in the germline V gene. V lost 0 bases, J lost 4 bases, and 16 bases lay in between. The CDR3 consists of 17 residues. The CDR3 nucleotides read TGTGCCAGCAGTGAAGCCCCGACCCTGTCCCGGTACAATGAGCAGTTCTTC. Translating gives CASSEAPTLSRYNEQFF.

This clonotype has at least ten counts. CDR3 coding DNA: TGTGCCAGCAGTTACTCGGGTCAGCAGTTGAACTATGGCTACACCTTC. Translated, it gives CASSYSGQQLNYGYTF. This sequence joins TRBV6-5 and TRBJ1-2; D is unclear. The CDR3 loop spans 16 amino acids. Germline CDR1 and CDR2: MNHEY and SVGAGI. The V and J ends lost 0 bases and 2 bases respectively, with 13 bases between them.

This clonotype was seen at least ten times. Here the CDR3 reads CASSRGQTNEKLFF. CDR3 bases: TGTGCCAGCTCACGAGGACAGACTAATGAAAAACTGTTTTTT. The chain joins TRBV18 to TRBJ1-4, with TRBD1 as a possible D gene (6 bases). This CDR3 has 14 amino acids. From germline, CDR1 is KGHSH and CDR2 LQKENI. The germline V and J ends were trimmed by 4 bases and 2 bases, with 8 bases remaining between them.

This clonotype was seen a handful of times. The chain recombines TRBV20-1 with TRBJ2-7; the match to TRBD1 covers 9 bases. The germline V gene has CDR1 DFQATT and CDR2 SNEGSKA (reference sequence). This CDR3 has 13 residues. The trim removed 5 bases at V and 2 bases at J, leaving 4 bases unmatched. The DNA for the CDR3 is TGCAGTGCTTCCCGGGACAGGGCCTACGAGCAGTACTTC. Its translation is CSASRDRAYEQYF.